This TCR beta chain is drawn from a study of T cells in localized non-small cell lung cancer. Broader study findings: Among the top 100 tumor clones, a median 57 appeared in adjacent lung. Sequencing was restricted to one tumor region; therefore, heterogeneity remains possible. Maximal T cell clonality occurred in uninvolved adjacent lung, with tumor ranking below it. Higher T cell density in the blood was associated with longer overall survival, whereas higher adjacent-lung clonality associated with shorter survival.

The protocol was immunoSEQ multiplex PCR, while the TCRdb copy is restricted to in-frame clones and leaves out a portion. The repertoire consists of around 55,000 clones, with around nine tenths occurring once and the leading ten covering about 16%. This CDR3 is 16 amino acids long. Trimming cost V 1 base and J 0 bases, with 10 bases left between them. CDR1 is LNHDA, CDR2 SQIVND, per germline (reference sequence). By frequency in the sample, this clone is large. Its antigen is still unknown. The gene calls are TRBV19 and TRBJ2-1; either TRBD1 or TRBD2 may fit D (5 bases each). The specimen was PBMCs, collected before any cancer treatment. This TCR was recovered from a female donor with stage II lung adenocarcinoma. DNA for the CDR3: TGTGCCAGTAGTATAGGTTGGGGGAGCTCCTACAATGAGCAGTTCTTC. This translates into CASSIGWGSSYNEQFF.